This note documents a single T cell receptor (beta chain) sequence. There is no known antigen for this receptor. No per-base quality is available; no much larger clone lies one base away. These data belong to a study of stem cell transplantation in POMP-related autoinflammatory disease (dated by TCRdb to about 2021). For context, the study as a whole: The study hypothesis was that defective thymoproteasomes impair MHC class I-dependent CD8+ T-cell differentiation and positive selection, which skews the TRB repertoire. High-throughput TRB sequencing assessed how POMP deficiency affects T-cell receptor beta repertoire diversity and CDR3 characteristics. Before transplant, patients showed CD4+ naive T-cell skewing, low CD8+ T-cell proportions, and reduced T-cell cytokine secretion. After transplant, DNA chimerism analysis showed 100% donor engraftment of neutrophils and platelets through one year.

Unmatched junction bases come to 2, with V trimmed by 4 bases and J by 4 bases. From cysteine to phenylalanine, the CDR3 is 13 amino acids long. The DNA shown is the 39-base CDR3, in frame from base 1. CDR1 and CDR2, per the germline V gene (reference sequence), are LGHDT and YNNKEL. The time point label for this specimen denotes: after hematopoietic stem cell transplant. PRAID featured prominent immunodeficiency alongside autoinflammation. Before TRB sequencing, T-cell subsets (conventional T cells, CD8+ T cells, regulatory T cells, T follicular helper cells) were sorted. The paper as a whole reports these results and caveats: In PRAID patients, the trend toward lower diversity and increased clonality reached statistical significance only for regulatory T cells. PRAID patients showed a restricted number of unique TRB V-J gene pairings. Across all analyzed T-cell subsets, PRAID patients showed a trend toward higher clonality and lower TRB diversity.

The library was built by means of the immunoSEQ multiplex PCR assay. The published analysis was carried out like this. Shannon entropy, which accounts for clonal size distribution, was used to quantify repertoire diversity. Clonotype distribution inequality was measured with the Gini-Simpson index (Simpson_1-D). The clones in this table, taken by TCRdb from immuneACCESS, are in-frame only. Not every clone is retained; where verified, under half of the shortfall comes from an unresolved V gene, and the cause of the rest is unknown. D and trimming were read from the DNA, whereas the V and J calls and clone size are those reported in that table. The sample contains about 68,000 clones, under 95% of them found a single time. The ten largest clones represent about 0.7% of the sample.

The chain was built from TRBV3-1 (or the pseudogene TRBV3-2) and TRBJ1-1; the junction holds 8 bases that match TRBD1. This material consisted of CD4+ T cells from PBMCs, taken after stem cell transplantation. The TCR was taken from a human patient with POMP-related autoinflammation and immune dysregulation (PRAID). Following transplantation, part of the T cell population may be supplied by the graft donor rather than the patient. DNA sequence: TGTGCCAGCAGCCGACAGGGGCCCACTGAAGCTTTCTTT. Its protein reads: CASSRQGPTEAFF.